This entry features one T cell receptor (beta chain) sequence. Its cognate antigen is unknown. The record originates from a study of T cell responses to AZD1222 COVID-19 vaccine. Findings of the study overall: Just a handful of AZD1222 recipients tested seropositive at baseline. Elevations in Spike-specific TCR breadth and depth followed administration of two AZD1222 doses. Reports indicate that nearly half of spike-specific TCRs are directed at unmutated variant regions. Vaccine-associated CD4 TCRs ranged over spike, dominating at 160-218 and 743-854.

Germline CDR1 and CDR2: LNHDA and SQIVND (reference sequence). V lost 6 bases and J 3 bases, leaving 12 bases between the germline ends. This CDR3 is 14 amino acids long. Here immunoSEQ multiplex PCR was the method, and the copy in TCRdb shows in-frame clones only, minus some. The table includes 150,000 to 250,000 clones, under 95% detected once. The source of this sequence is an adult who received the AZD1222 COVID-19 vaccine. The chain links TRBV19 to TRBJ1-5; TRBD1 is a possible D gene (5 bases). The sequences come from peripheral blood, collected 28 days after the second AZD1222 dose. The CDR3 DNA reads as TGTGCCAGTAGGCTGGGGACCCTCAATCAGCCCCAGCATTTT. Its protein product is CASRLGTLNQPQHF.